These 5 T cell receptor beta chains originate from one sample sequenced in a study of T cells in localized non-small cell lung cancer. TCRdb's copy holds only in-frame clones and misses some; the assay was immunoSEQ multiplex PCR. The sample contains 40,000 to 55,000 clones, 81% of which appear only once. The sample in question was peripheral blood mononuclear cells, obtained before any cancer treatment. These receptors came from a man aged 35 to 70 with stage III lung adenocarcinoma.

V is TRBV5-4 and J is TRBJ2-5; 7 nucleotides line up with TRBD1. The CDR3 is 15 residues long. Germline V gene sequence: CDR1 SGHNT, CDR2 YYREEE (reference sequence). The J segment lost 1 base and the V segment lost 4 bases, leaving 7 bases of the junction unmatched. The CDR3 region is CASSLVTGVQETQYF. CDR3 nucleotides: TGTGCCAGCAGCCTCGTAACAGGGGTCCAAGAGACCCAGTACTTC.

Worth noting for this clone: The same CDR3 can be traced to other DNA sequences in this sample. The chain couples TRBV5-1 to TRBJ2-7; 8 positions match TRBD2. Losses at the gene ends were 0 bases for V and 3 bases for J; bases not matched to a gene: 5. Germline loops: CDR1 SGHRS, CDR2 YFSETQ. The CDR3 spans 15 residues. The CDR3 nucleotides are TGCGCCAGCAGCTTGGGGTCAAGCGGGGGCTACGAGCAGTACTTC. It specifies CASSLGSSGGYEQYF.

The chain recombines TRBV6-5 with TRBJ1-3, with TRBD1 identical over 7 bases. Germline-derived CDR1 and CDR2 are MNHEY and SVGAGI. The CDR3 consists of 15 residues. V shed 4 bases, J shed 3 bases, and the junction held 6 bases outside the gene matches. The CDR3 protein is CASSSTTGHGNTIYF. The CDR3 region has the DNA TGTGCCAGCAGTTCCACGACAGGGCATGGAAACACCATATATTTT.

The CDR3 region has the DNA TGCGCCAGCAGTAATCCGGGACAGGGACGGGAAAAACTGTTTTTT. Its translation: CASSNPGQGREKLFF. The gene calls are TRBV5-1 and TRBJ1-4; 9 bases fit TRBD1. CDR3 length: 15 amino acids. V lost 5 bases to trimming and J lost 8 bases; unmatched junction nucleotides: 10. CDR1 and CDR2 from the germline V gene are SGHRS and YFSETQ.

The genes are TRBV23-1 and TRBJ2-5; 7 bases line up with TRBD1. The tail of the sequence fits TRBJ2-7 better, so the J call may be wrong. TRBV23-1 is assigned to the ORF class and has an uncertain function. The length of the CDR3 is 15 residues. CDR3 loop: CASYRPGQSSYEQYF. For the CDR3, the DNA is TGCGCCAGCTATCGCCCGGGACAGTCCTCCTACGAGCAGTACTTC.